One T cell receptor beta chain is described in this entry. Some clones are missing from TCRdb's copy, which holds only in-frame ones; the method was immunoSEQ multiplex PCR. The sample includes thousands of clones, 65% to 80% of them seen just once. The data derive from a study of STAT5B mutations in CD4+ large granular lymphocyte leukemia. Looked up from germline, CDR1 is SGDLS and CDR2 is YYNGEE. J gave up 9 bases and V 4 bases, and 6 bases lay outside the gene matches. CDR3 length equals 15 residues. This receptor was obtained from a woman aged 55-69 years with CD4+ T-cell large granular lymphocyte leukemia. The J gene is TRBJ1-6, the V gene TRBV9, with 11 bases matching TRBD1. Sequenced sample: PBMCs. The CDR3 DNA reads TGTGCCAGCAGCACCGGGACAGGGGGTGTTTCACCCCTCCACTTT. It yields the protein CASSTGTGGVSPLHF.